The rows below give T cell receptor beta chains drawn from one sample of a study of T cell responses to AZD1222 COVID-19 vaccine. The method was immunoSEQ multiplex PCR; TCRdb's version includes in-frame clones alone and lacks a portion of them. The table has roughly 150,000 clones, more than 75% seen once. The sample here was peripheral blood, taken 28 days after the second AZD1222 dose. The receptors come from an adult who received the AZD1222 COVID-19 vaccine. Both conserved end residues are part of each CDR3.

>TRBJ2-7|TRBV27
CARDLAGVSYEQYF
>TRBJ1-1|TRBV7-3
CASSFQRDTEAFF
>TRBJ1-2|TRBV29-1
CSVEDLGGPYGYTF
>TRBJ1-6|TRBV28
CASSLSLSSYNSPLHF
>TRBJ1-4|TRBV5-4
CASSSGGATNEKLFF
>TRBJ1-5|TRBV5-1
CASSLAGEERQPQHF
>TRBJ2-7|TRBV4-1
CASRPGGGENYEQYF
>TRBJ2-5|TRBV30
CAWSSHRETQYF
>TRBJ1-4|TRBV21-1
CASSKDDRADATNEKLFF
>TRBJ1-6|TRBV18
CASSPNAGVNSPLHF
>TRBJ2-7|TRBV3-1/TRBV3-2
CASSPHRLAGGPVRTYEQYF
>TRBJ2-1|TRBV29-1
CSVSGGSYNEQFF
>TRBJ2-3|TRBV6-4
CASSEYTDTQYF
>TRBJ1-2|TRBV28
CASSLSAGSFDGYTF
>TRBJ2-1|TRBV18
CASSPPPPGRREFF
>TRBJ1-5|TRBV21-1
CASSNQAQPQHF
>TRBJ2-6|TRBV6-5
CAIGLAGAGANVLTF
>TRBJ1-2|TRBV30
CAWRGYGGYTF
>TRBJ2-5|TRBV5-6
CASSLNVRAGRGETQYF
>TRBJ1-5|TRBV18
CASSPVGNQPQHF
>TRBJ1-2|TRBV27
CASSYRGSLGYTF
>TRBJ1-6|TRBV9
CASSVDSGNNSPLHF
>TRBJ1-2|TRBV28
CASSRDVGLGYTF
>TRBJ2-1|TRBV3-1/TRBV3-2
CASSRTNNEQFF
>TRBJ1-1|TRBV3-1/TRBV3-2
CASSQVGETEAFF
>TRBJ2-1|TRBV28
CASSARLAGVPAGWLMEQFF
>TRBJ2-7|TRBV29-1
CSGRASGDEQYF
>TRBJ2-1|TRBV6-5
CASGRERVYNEQFF
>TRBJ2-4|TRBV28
CASSPLIQGTKNIQYF
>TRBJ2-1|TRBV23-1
CASSQSASGGPGENNEQFF
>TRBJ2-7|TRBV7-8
CASREQGRTGEQYF
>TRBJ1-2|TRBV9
CASSVRGGPNSYGYTF
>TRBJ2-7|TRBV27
CASSLSQDHYEQYF
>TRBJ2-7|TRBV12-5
CASGEQGPSYEQYF
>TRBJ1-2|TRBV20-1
CSASGPYYGYTF
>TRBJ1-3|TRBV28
CASSDPSGNTIYF
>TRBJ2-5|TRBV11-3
CASSFRGQETQYF
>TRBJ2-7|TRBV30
CAWRAGQGFYEQYF
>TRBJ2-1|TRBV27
CASTKGQGSYNEQFF
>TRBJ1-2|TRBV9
CASSRWDTATNYGYTF
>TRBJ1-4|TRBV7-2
CASSPWDGEKLFF
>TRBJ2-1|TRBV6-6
CASSYLRSRPFF
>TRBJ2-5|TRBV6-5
CASSKGVKTQETQYF
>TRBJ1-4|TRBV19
CASTRRPSQHEKLFF
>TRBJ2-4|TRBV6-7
CASFRVPLAKNIQYF
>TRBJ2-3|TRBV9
CASSDGGGMAADTQYF
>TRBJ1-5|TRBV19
CASRQGNQPQHF
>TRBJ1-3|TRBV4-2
CASSQERTGAGNTIYF
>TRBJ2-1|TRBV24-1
CATSDPRGSGNEQFF
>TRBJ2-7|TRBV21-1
CASSKLSMDGRLLREQYF
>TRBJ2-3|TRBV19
CASSIRFQLTDTQYF
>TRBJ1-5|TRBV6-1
CASSESPGISNQPQHF
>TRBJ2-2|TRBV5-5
CASSLAEKYTGELFF